The 14 T cell receptor beta chains reported below all come from one sample, sequenced in a study of blood T cell repertoires in COVID-19. Profiled with immunoSEQ multiplex PCR; TCRdb holds only in-frame clones, not every one. The sample holds fewer than 70,000 clones, 90% seen once. Input material: peripheral blood. These receptors were taken from a woman of 80 years or more with active COVID-19.

The rearrangement uses TRBV19 and TRBJ1-2, with D perhaps matching TRBD1 (6 bases). Looked up from germline, CDR1 is LNHDA and CDR2 is SQIVND (reference sequence). CDR3 length: 14 amino acids. V was shortened by 3 bases and J by 6 bases, with 14 bases between the two germline ends. The CDR3 loop is CASSMVGGSDGYTF. For the CDR3, the DNA is TGTGCCAGTAGTATGGTTGGGGGCTCGGATGGCTACACCTTC.

The DNA of the CDR3 is TGTGCCAGTAGTACTAGAACAGGGGGTTACGAAAAACTGTTTTTT. The encoded protein is CASSTRTGGYEKLFF. The chain combines TRBV19 with TRBJ1-4; 8 bases are a match to TRBD1. The CDR3 sequence is 15 residues long. Germline V gives CDR1 LNHDA, CDR2 SQIVND (reference sequence). Germline trimming cut 4 bases from V and 8 bases from J; bases unmatched to any gene: 9.

This clone was detected only once. The chain uses TRBV6-5 and TRBJ2-3, with 7 bases lining up with TRBD2. J gave up 1 base and V 1 base, and 5 bases lay outside the gene matches. The CDR3 is 16 amino acids. Per the germline V gene, CDR1 is MNHEY and CDR2 is SVGAGI. The CDR3 reads CASSYWTGGGTDTQYF. CDR3 nucleotide sequence: TGTGCCAGCAGTTACTGGACGGGGGGAGGCACAGATACGCAGTATTTT.

The V and J genes are TRBV2 and TRBJ1-1; D perhaps matches TRBD1 (6 bases). The CDR3 extends over 18 amino acids. Germline-derived CDR1 and CDR2 are SNHLY and FYNNEI. V was shortened by 5 bases and J by 1 base, with 23 bases between the two germline ends. CDR3 sequence reads: CASSTPIVGRDKNTEAFF. For the CDR3, the DNA is TGTGCCAGCAGTACGCCTATTGTAGGTCGGGACAAGAACACTGAAGCTTTCTTT.

The V and J genes are TRBV4-1 and TRBJ2-5; 8 nucleotides align to TRBD2. This CDR3 region has 14 residues. V shed 0 bases and J 9 bases; nucleotides not matched to a gene: 6. CDR1 MGHRA and CDR2 YSYEKL come from the germline V gene. The CDR3 region has the DNA TGCGCCAGCAGCCAAGATTGGCGGCGGGAGGCCCAGTACTTC. This sequence encodes CASSQDWRREAQYF.

The chain employs TRBV12-3 or TRBV12-4 and TRBJ2-5; D is uncertain. The CDR3 runs 13 residues. The V end was cut by 2 bases, the J end by 4 bases, with 8 bases between. In DNA, the CDR3 is TGTGCCAGCAGTTTACAGGTCCGAGAGACCCAGTACTTC. Residues: CASSLQVRETQYF.

The CDR3 reads CASSLVLAGAVSTDTQYF. CDR3 DNA sequence: TGTGCCAGCAGCTTGGTACTAGCGGGTGCCGTTTCCACAGATACGCAGTATTTT. The chain carries TRBV5-4 and TRBJ2-3; TRBD2 aligns across 9 bases. Germline V gives CDR1 SGHNT, CDR2 YYREEE (reference sequence). The CDR3 runs to 18 residues. V dropped 0 bases and J dropped 2; count of bases not matched to a gene: 10.

The rearrangement uses TRBV7-9 and TRBJ2-2; perhaps TRBD1 as D (7 bases). The germline CDR1 and CDR2 sequences are SEHNR and FQNEAQ (reference sequence). The V end was cut by 5 bases, the J end by 6 bases, with 16 bases between. This CDR3 has 15 residues. This chain's CDR3 is CASSEPRGDPGELFF. CDR3 DNA: TGTGCCAGCAGCGAACCCAGGGGGGACCCCGGGGAGCTGTTTTTT. Full variable domain (remainder filled in from reference TRBV7-9 and TRBJ2-2): DTGVSQNPRHKITKRGQNVTFRCDPISEHNRLYWYRQTLGQGPEFLTYFQNEAQLEKSRLLSDRFSAERPKGSFSTLEIQRTEQGDSAMYLCASSEPRGDPGELFFGEGSRLTVL.

A note on this clone: The same CDR3 can be traced to other DNA sequences in this sample. The CDR3 sequence is CASSRSDRNSPLHF. CDR3 nucleotides: TGTGCCAGCAGCCGATCGGACAGGAATTCACCCCTCCACTTT. The V and J genes are TRBV11-2 and TRBJ1-6, with 7 bases aligning to TRBD1. After removal of 5 bases from V and 7 bases from J, the junction contained 5 bases not matched to a gene. Germline V gene data show CDR1 as SGHAT and CDR2 as FQNNGV. This CDR3 has 14 residues.

The CDR3 reads CASRPQGLADTIYF. The CDR3 DNA reads as TGTGCCAGCAGGCCACAGGGCTTGGCGGACACCATATATTTT. The chain employs TRBV28 and TRBJ1-3, with D perhaps TRBD1 (6 bases). The CDR3 has 14 amino acids. The germline V gene has CDR1 MDHEN and CDR2 SYDVKM. V lost 6 bases to trimming and J lost 8 bases, with 17 bases between them.

This CDR3 reads CASSYPARGNTEAFF. The CDR3 DNA reads as TGTGCCAGCAGTTACCCGGCCAGGGGGAACACTGAAGCTTTCTTT. This chain links TRBV6-5 with TRBJ1-1, with TRBD1 as a possible D gene (6 bases). The germline CDR1 and CDR2 sequences are MNHEY and SVGAGI. V lost 2 bases to trimming and J lost 1 base, with 11 bases between them. The length of the CDR3 is 15 residues.

CDR3 nucleotide sequence: TGTGCCAGCAGTTTAAAGGGCGTGGGGGGAAGAACCGGGGAGCTGTTTTTT. Translation gives CASSLKGVGGRTGELFF. This sequence joins TRBV27 and TRBJ2-2, with D possibly being TRBD2 (6 bases). The germline V gene has CDR1 MNHEY and CDR2 SMNVEV (reference sequence). V lost 2 bases, J lost 5 bases, and 18 bases lay in between. CDR3 size: 17 residues.

This clone was picked up one time. V usage is TRBV24-1 and J usage is TRBJ2-5; the D gene is possibly TRBD2 (5 bases). This CDR3 region has 15 residues. Looked up from germline, CDR1 is KGHDR and CDR2 is SFDVKD. V lost 5 bases, J lost 1 base, and 13 bases lay in between. In DNA form, the CDR3 reads TGTGCCACCAGTGTTGCGGGCCGTACCCAAGAGACCCAGTACTTC. It translates to CATSVAGRTQETQYF.

CDR3 sequence (DNA): TGTGCCAGTCAACTACAGGGGACCCAGGGGACCCAGTACTTC. It codes for CASQLQGTQGTQYF. The chain employs TRBV7-2 and TRBJ2-5; TRBD1 agrees at 7 bases. This CDR3 spans 14 amino acids. CDR1 and CDR2 from the germline V gene are SGHTA and FQGNSA. The ends lost 9 bases at V and 7 bases at J; junction bases unmatched: 14. Using reference TRBV7-2 and TRBJ2-5 for the parts outside the CDR3, the full variable domain is GAGVSQSPSNKVTEKGKDVELRCDPISGHTALYWYRQSLGQGLEFLIYFQGNSAPDKSGLPSDRFSAERTGGSVSTLTIQRTQQEDSAVYLCASQLQGTQGTQYFGPGTRLLVL.